This T cell receptor (beta chain) appears in the sequencing data of a study of blood T cell repertoires in COVID-19 (dated by TCRdb to the early 2020s). Notes on the research overall: The collaborator samples originated in the United States, Italy and Spain and spanned the acute and convalescent phases of COVID-19. The prospective study material was composed of cDNA or gDNA derived from T cells, B-cell-depleted T cells, or PBMCs. Deeply sampled blood TCRbeta repertoires from subjects exposed to, actively infected with, or recovered from COVID-19 were included in the dataset. Where available, HLA class I and class II types were obtained from metadata supplied by the sample provider rather than from assay-based typing. A de-identified subject ID, COVID-19 status, age in years and sex were almost always included in the sample metadata. Samples were obtained from the ongoing ImmuneRACE study (first 160 participants) and from over a thousand subjects provided by 6 global collaborators. A freely available public database, intended as a resource for researchers studying the immune response to SARS-CoV-2, is where the repertoires were released.

V ends up 4 bases short and J 2 bases short, with an unmatched junction base count of 3. Reading from cysteine to phenylalanine, the CDR3 counts 15 amino acids. Of all the DNA, just the CDR3 is kept, 45 bases in frame from base 1. Reading the germline V gene gives CDR1 MGHDK and CDR2 SYGVNS. One collaborating source in Seattle enrolled patients during active infection and followed them longitudinally through the course of disease. Collaborating institutions collected whole blood in K2EDTA tubes following their own protocols. Collaborator samples were shipped for TCRbeta analysis as frozen whole blood, isolated PBMCs, or DNA extracted from either sample type. General study outcomes and caveats: Clinical and demographic metadata were provided uncurated, with the amount varying by source and participant.

The immunoSEQ Assay, a bias-controlled multiplex PCR, was used to amplify TCRbeta CDR3 regions from genomic DNA. The published analysis was carried out like this. The number of nucleated cells in each sample was estimated by amplification of reference gene primers within the assay. To quantify the absolute abundance of each unique TCRbeta CDR3 rearrangement, sequence reads were collapsed and filtered. For each sample, productive Simpson clonality was calculated as the square root of Simpson's diversity index over productive rearrangements. TCRdb took this table from immuneACCESS and kept in-frame rearrangements with V and J called. Such tables lack part of the clones; where checked against another copy, unresolved V genes explain under half of the gap, and the rest is unexplained. V and J calls plus clone size are reproduced from that table; the DNA served to infer D and trimming. The sample data list about 200,000 clones, and about 94% of these were observed just once. 0.75% to 1% of the sample lies in the top ten.

A word on this clone: Its specific antigen is unknown. Base qualities are not recorded, but no much larger clone differs from it by a single base.

Sequenced input: peripheral blood. The chain is made from TRBV25-1 and TRBJ2-1; 9 nucleotides in the junction match TRBD1. The TCR originated in a man in his sixties with COVID-19, enrolled during active disease. The nucleotide sequence reads TGTGCCAGCAGTGGGGGGACAGGGACCTACAATGAGCAGTTCTTC. The resulting protein is CASSGGTGTYNEQFF.